Listed here is a single T cell receptor (beta chain). This clonotype was recorded many times. This receptor's antigen is unknown. It has no much larger one-base neighbor in the sample; base qualities were not kept. Amplification of TCR beta CDR3 regions was carried out from RNA transcripts. The first round of RT-PCR for the TCR CDR3 was performed with the HTBI primer set and the Qiagen OneStep RT-PCR kit. Libraries were constructed in a second round of multiplex PCR, after which size selection and purification were performed. The libraries were sequenced on an Illumina HiSeq2000 using paired-end 100 bp reads. In the paper's pipeline: SOAPnuke was used to process the raw data, with reads discarded if the reads contained adapters or uncalled bases, had a mean Phred below 15, or lacked an exact constant-primer or identifier match. High-quality paired reads were merged using COPE v1.2.5, and each unique nucleotide sequence was defined as a clonotype. MiTCR v1.1 was used to align the clonotypes against IMGT TRBV, TRBD and TRBJ reference segments. Only V-J combinations with frequency above 0.0001, covering 98% to 99.2% of repertoires, were analysed. A TCS score was defined as the ratio between F50 (clonal expansion) and ExV (chaos), using BLOSUM62-based TCRdist between CDR3 peptides within each V-J. Welch's t-statistics and random forest reduced fewer than 600 V-J features to roughly 13, which were used in a naive Bayes classifier (R e1071). TCRdb applied fastp at Q25 and MiXCR to the public reads, then kept only in-frame beta chains. Every CDR3 protein is listed once, alongside the most common genes and DNA of its rows. The V and J calls and clone size come from TCRdb's table, not from the authors' own analysis. Present in this sample are 600,000 or so distinct CDR3 sequences, approximately 14% of which were seen just once. The ten biggest clones cover more than 6% of the sample.

Moderately to severely active disease, a Clinical Activity Score of at least 3, a NOSPECS grade of at least 4, and a duration under 3 months were present in ophthalmopathy patients. Any patient with an uncontrolled infection, another autoimmune disease, pregnancy or lactation was excluded. Diagnoses were established on the basis of clinical symptoms, serum thyroxine and TRAb, thyroid ultrasound, and orbital computed tomography. PBMCs were isolated from 10 ml of fresh peripheral blood by Ficoll-Paque density gradient centrifugation. Trizol reagent was used to extract total RNA, and RNA quality was then checked on an Agilent 2100 Bioanalyzer. This specimen comes from a study of T cells in Graves' hyperthyroidism and ophthalmopathy (dated by TCRdb to the late 2010s). Regarding the complete study: Peripheral blood was sampled at the time of initial diagnosis, prior to any treatment. Once sampling was done, hyperthyroidism patients were given methimazole at a starting dose of 30 mg daily, whereas ophthalmopathy patients were given high-dose intravenous methylprednisolone. For training and testing, the approximately 92 patients in the discovery cohort were randomly divided in a 7:3 ratio. To identify distinguishing TCR V-J signatures, a discovery cohort of about a hundred patients was used, comprising approximately 40 with Graves' ophthalmopathy and some 57 with stable Graves' hyperthyroidism. Thyroid tissue and blood T-cell repertoires from roughly six Graves' hyperthyroidism patients were also compared in the study. The paper describes TCR Vbeta CDR3 sequencing of 140 or so peripheral blood samples, made up of roughly 40 ophthalmopathy patients, roughly 75 hyperthyroidism patients and roughly 17 progressor patients. Whether ophthalmopathy could be predicted prospectively was tested in an independent validation cohort made up of approximately 19 hyperthyroidism patients plus 17 patients who later progressed to ophthalmopathy. Broader findings and caveats from the paper: Most expanded thyroid clonotypes (frequency above 0.001) were also detected in blood, a finding suggesting that blood repertoires may reflect thyroid immune responses. During validation, the model predicted progression to ophthalmopathy a median of about 5.9 months ahead of onset, with approximately 70% sensitivity and 72% to 85% specificity. Ophthalmopathy was separated from stable hyperthyroidism by a 13 V-J signature model, with approximately 86% sensitivity and about 81% specificity obtained in cross-validation and 80%/75% obtained in testing. No statistical method was used to set the sample size in advance, and investigators knew the group allocation.

CDR1 and CDR2 (SQVTM, ANQGSEA) derive from the germline V gene. Measured from the cysteine to the phenylalanine, the CDR3 is 14 residues long. CDR3 DNA only is kept here, 42 bases in frame from base 1. The junction shows trimming of 6 bases on V and 3 bases on J, and the gene matches do not reach 6 bases of it. Material: blood. This clonotype originated in a woman aged 18-35 years with Graves' ophthalmopathy. The chain links TRBV29-1 with TRBJ1-5, with 9 middle bases fitting TRBD1. The nucleotides are TGCAGCGTACGGACAGGGGAGGCCAATCAGCCCCAGCATTTT. This is translated as CSVRTGEANQPQHF.